This T cell receptor (beta chain) stems from a study of blood T cell repertoires in COVID-19. About the study: In each case, the material was cDNA or gDNA derived from T cells, B-cell-depleted T cells, or PBMCs.

In the original workflow: It was from reference gene primer amplification that nucleated cell counts were estimated. Measured with immunoSEQ multiplex PCR; TCRdb has only the in-frame clones, and not every one. Clonal size and the V and J genes are those of that table, whereas D and trimming came from the DNA. The sample has 85,000 to 120,000 clones, around 80% seen once. The V and J ends lost 0 bases and 3 bases, in that order; junction bases with no gene match: 8. The CDR3 extends over 18 amino acids. Germline loops: CDR1 WSHSY, CDR2 SAAADI. Enrolment of Seattle patients took place during active infection, and they were followed longitudinally.

The chain recombines TRBV10-2 with TRBJ2-5, with 12 bases fitting TRBD2. Sequenced input: peripheral blood. This TCR was sampled from a man aged 80 or over with COVID-19, enrolled during active disease. The CDR3 reads CASSESRGRLAGEETQYF. CDR3 bases: TGCGCCAGCAGTGAGTCGCGAGGTCGACTAGCGGGAGAAGAGACCCAGTACTTC.